What follows are 5 T cell receptor beta chains derived from one specimen sequenced in a study of OX40 agonist ivuxolimab in advanced cancers. TCRdb's copy holds only in-frame clones and misses some; the assay was immunoSEQ multiplex PCR. This sample has just under 65,000 clones; roughly four fifths occur once, and the top ten carry more than 8%. The material was CD4+ or CD8+ T cells sorted from blood, obtained in a trial of the OX40 agonist ivuxolimab. Receptors originate from an adult with an advanced solid tumor such as melanoma, head and neck, liver or kidney cancer.

The chain combines TRBV5-4 with TRBJ1-1; TRBD1 might be the D (6 bases). Germline CDR1 SGHNT, CDR2 YYREEE (reference sequence). The CDR3 consists of 13 residues. With 4 bases removed from V and 3 bases from J, the gap between germline ends came to 10 bases. CDR3 amino acids: CASSREGDTEAFF. In nucleotides, the CDR3 is TGTGCCAGCAGCCGGGAGGGGGACACTGAAGCTTTCTTT.

The chain uses TRBV30 and TRBJ2-2; D is tentatively TRBD1 or TRBD2 (5 bases each). The CDR3 is made up of 16 amino acids. CDR1 is GTSNPN, CDR2 SVGIG, per germline (reference sequence). Trimming removed 3 bases from V and 2 bases from J, with 16 bases in between. CDR3 DNA: TGTGCCTGGAGCTCCCCCGGGACCATTAACACCGGGGAGCTGTTTTTT. Protein sequence: CAWSSPGTINTGELFF.

The chain couples TRBV7-2 to TRBJ2-1; 14 positions agree with TRBD2. Trimming at V came to 4 bases and at J to 8 bases, leaving 7 bases not matched to a gene. CDR3 length: 16 residues. Germline V lookup: CDR1 SGHTA, CDR2 FQGNSA. Here the CDR3 DNA reads TGTGCCAGCAGCTCGACTAGCGGGAGGGCCCAGTATGAGCAGTTCTTC. Its translation is CASSSTSGRAQYEQFF.

This chain joins TRBV19 and TRBJ2-7; 7 positions agree with TRBD1. Trimming took 1 base from V and 3 from J; bases not matched to a gene: 15. CDR3 length equals 18 residues. CDR1 is LNHDA, CDR2 SQIVND, per germline (reference sequence). Written as DNA, the CDR3 is TGTGCCAGTAGTATAGGATTGTTATTGGGACAGATCAACTACGAGCAGTACTTC. It yields the protein CASSIGLLLGQINYEQYF.

This chain joins TRBV9 and TRBJ2-3; possible D gene TRBD2, 6 bases. Trimming left V 1 base short and J 6 bases short, with 15 bases between. CDR1 SGDLS and CDR2 YYNGEE come from the germline V gene. The CDR3 loop spans 15 amino acids. CDR3 nucleotide sequence: TGTGCCAGCAGCGTATACCGGGACTCAAGGGATACGCAGTATTTT. Translated, it gives CASSVYRDSRDTQYF.